This T cell receptor (beta chain) came from a study of OX40 agonist ivuxolimab in advanced cancers. Some background on the complete study: Ivuxolimab, which targeted the costimulatory receptor OX40 (CD134), was an agonistic, fully human IgG2 monoclonal antibody. Intravenous ivuxolimab was administered to patients every 2 weeks at six dose levels: 0.01, 0.1, 0.3, 1.5, 3 and 10 mg/kg. Of the approximately 54 patients in dose escalation, about 19 had hepatocellular carcinoma, some 15 had melanoma, 9 had renal cell carcinoma and 9 had head and neck cancer. The dose-escalation cohort was almost 85% male with a mean age of approximately 60 years, ranging from roughly 20 to 80. Prior anti-PD-1, anti-PD-L1 or anti-CTLA-4 therapy was permitted, and checkpoint inhibitors had been received by 40% to 50% of dose-escalation patients. Partial responses were achieved by three dose-escalation patients, of whom one had hepatocellular carcinoma and two had cutaneous melanoma. The point of sequencing TCRbeta in the periphery was to test whether ivuxolimab changed TCR sequence diversity and drove clonal T-cell expansion. The paper describes the monotherapy dose-escalation part (N of about 57 patients) of the phase I trial of ivuxolimab.

Summary of the overall study and its limitations: The antigen specificity of the clonally expanded peripheral T cells was not determined. At doses of 0.1 to 3.0 mg/kg, clonal expansion of both CD4+ and CD8+ blood T cells was observed from baseline to week 6. After ivuxolimab, expanded clones were on average more numerous among CD8+ T cells than among CD4+ T cells. Low levels of normalized T-cell clonal expansion were also seen in some patients who did not respond. Partial responders in the 0.1-3.0 mg/kg groups had among the lowest normalized peripheral clonal expansion, especially among CD8+ T cells.

The germline V gene sets CDR1 to MDHEN and CDR2 to SYDVKM. Trimming costs V 7 bases and J 0 bases, and their ends lie 10 bases apart. The CDR3, from cysteine to phenylalanine, totals 15 residues. Only the CDR3 part of the read is kept: 45 bases, read in frame from the first base. A word on this clone: Its specific antigen is unknown. No much larger clone exists at a distance of one base, and base qualities are not known.

Patients with a history of autoimmune disease or receiving systemic immunosuppression were excluded from the trial. Peripheral blood for TCR sequencing was drawn from every dose cohort at baseline, at cycle 4 day 1 and at cycle 7 day 1. The samples were drawn from a first-in-human, open-label, multicenter phase I dose-escalation trial of ivuxolimab. Adults with locally advanced or metastatic melanoma, renal cell, hepatocellular, or head and neck squamous cell carcinoma were enrolled in the trial. CD4+ and CD8+ T cells were sorted separately from peripheral blood before TCR sequencing. Genomic DNA was extracted from sorted cells for sequencing of the TCRbeta CDR3 region. The immunoSEQ Assay was used to sequence the TCRbeta CDR3 regions. In its TCRdb copy, this immuneACCESS table keeps in-frame sequences only and misses some clones. Where compared with another copy, unresolved V genes explain less than half of these, and the others have no known cause. The table for this sample lists about 79,000 clones; about 90% of them were counted only once. Together, the top ten hold more than 5.5% of the sample.

This receptor was taken from an adult with an advanced solid tumor such as melanoma, head and neck, liver or kidney cancer. The receptor chain draws on TRBV28 and TRBJ2-6; the D segment cannot be called with confidence. The sample was CD4+ or CD8+ T cells sorted from blood, taken in a trial of the OX40 agonist ivuxolimab. The DNA reads as follows: TGTGCCAGCAAAGAACCGGTCTCTGGGGCCAACGTCCTGACTTTC. It encodes CASKEPVSGANVLTF.